This TCR beta chain was profiled in a study of blood T cell repertoires in COVID-19 (dated by TCRdb to the early 2020s). For the study in its entirety: Samples from collaborators originated in the United States, Italy and Spain and spanned both the acute and convalescent phases of COVID-19. The material from the prospective study consisted of cDNA or gDNA derived from T cells, B-cell-depleted T cells, or PBMCs. Subjects who had been exposed to COVID-19, were actively infected with it, or had recovered from it provided the deeply sampled blood TCRbeta repertoires that made up the dataset. The repertoires were made available in a free public database intended to serve as a resource for research on the immune response to SARS-CoV-2. Samples were obtained from the ongoing ImmuneRACE study (first 160 participants) and from some 1,200 subjects provided by 6 global collaborators. A de-identified subject ID, COVID-19 status, age in years and sex were almost always included in the sample metadata. HLA class I and class II types, where available, came from metadata supplied by the sample provider rather than from assay-based typing.

TCRbeta CDR3 regions were amplified from genomic DNA by means of the immunoSEQ Assay, a bias-controlled multiplex PCR. On the authors' methods: The number of nucleated cells in each sample was estimated by amplification of reference gene primers within the assay. Sequence reads were collapsed and filtered to measure the absolute abundance of every unique TCRbeta CDR3 rearrangement. For each sample, productive Simpson clonality was calculated by taking the square root of Simpson's diversity index across productive rearrangements. The immuneACCESS repertoire file appears here via TCRdb, limited to in-frame rearrangements. These files lack a portion of the clones; in checked studies, under half of the deficit traces to unresolved V genes, and the cause of the others is not known. V, J and clone size are those of that table, while D and trimming were read from the DNA. Counted in this sample were fewer than 450,000 clones; about nine tenths of them appeared once. In total, the top ten clones hold nearly 6.5% of the sample.

What the work shows at the level of the full study, not this receptor alone: The quantity of clinical and demographic metadata differed by source and by participant and was supplied without curation.

On this clone: The antigen it binds to is not known. Base qualities are not provided; no much larger clone lies one nucleotide away.

At one collaborating source in Seattle, patients were enrolled during active infection and were followed longitudinally through the course of disease. Collaborating institutions collected whole blood in K2EDTA tubes following their own protocols. For TCRbeta analysis, collaborators shipped samples in one of three forms: frozen whole blood, isolated PBMCs, or DNA extracted from either of those sample types. The CDR3 starts with the cysteine, ends with the phenylalanine, and has 14 residues. Only the CDR3 region is kept as DNA, spanning 42 bases read in frame from base 1. The germline V gene (reference sequence) provides CDR1 LNHDA and CDR2 SQIVND. V drops 6 bases and J drops 0 bases, leaving 9 bases in between.

Sequencing input: peripheral blood. The V and J segments used are TRBV19 and TRBJ2-4; no D segment can be confidently identified. This clonotype was obtained from a woman aged 50 to 65 with COVID-19, enrolled during active disease. The CDR3 protein sequence reads: CASSLTVAKNIQYF. The nucleotide sequence reads TGTGCCAGTAGCTTGACTGTAGCCAAAAACATTCAGTACTTC.